Below, 17 T cell receptor beta chains from the same sample are listed, as sequenced in a study of vaccination and CD4 T cells after COVID-19. Treatment denoted: approximately 10-day PBMC culture with coronavirus spike peptide pools or control peptides (ViraFEST assay). The Oncomine TCR Beta short-read assay sequenced DNA from cultured CD4+ T cells. In TCRdb, the PCR reads were re-called with MiXCR into one record per CDR3 protein. The sample lists 8,100 or so distinct CDR3 sequences, 40% to 55% occurring once. Their antigens remain unidentified. Material for sequencing was CD4+ T cells from blood, cultured in vitro. These receptor sequences come from a human donor who had recovered from COVID-19.

This chain connects TRBV18 to TRBJ2-2; a possible D gene is TRBD1 (6 bases). The CDR3 runs 15 residues. Germline CDR1 and CDR2: KGHSH and LQKENI. V was cut by 1 base and J by 4 bases, with 10 bases left in between. Written as DNA, the CDR3 is TGTGCCAGCTCACCACGCAGGGGTAGCACCGGGGAGCTGTTTTTT. It codes for CASSPRRGSTGELFF.

This clonotype was seen a handful of times. J is TRBJ1-6 and V is TRBV2; 8 bases match TRBD1. Germline V gene sequence: CDR1 SNHLY, CDR2 FYNNEI. The CDR3 totals 14 residues. Unmatched junction bases numbered 6, after V lost 7 bases and J lost 7 bases. The CDR3 loop reads CASNMDRENSPLHF. CDR3 DNA sequence: TGTGCCAGCAATATGGACAGGGAAAATTCACCCCTCCACTTT.

The J gene is TRBJ1-1, the V gene TRBV12-3 or TRBV12-4; unclear D gene. This CDR3 has 11 residues. V lost 3 bases to trimming and J lost 4 bases, with 3 bases between them. CDR3 in DNA: TGTGCCAGCAGTTTGACCACTGAAGCTTTCTTT. It encodes CASSLTTEAFF.

By proportion, this clonotype is hyperexpanded. The chain uses TRBV6-2 or TRBV6-3 and TRBJ1-2; D might be TRBD1 (5 bases). Trimming took 6 bases from V and 8 from J, leaving 16 bases between them. The CDR3 length is 13 residues. The germline V gene has CDR1 MNHEY and CDR2 SVGEGT. The CDR3, as DNA: TGTGCCAGCAGCCGGGACTCCGGAGGCGGCTACACCTTC. Translating it yields CASSRDSGGGYTF.

By its share, this clonotype is large. The CDR3 DNA is TGTGCCAGCGGAAAAAACCTACAGGGAGGCTATGGCTACACCTTC. Translated: CASGKNLQGGYGYTF. The rearrangement joins TRBV6-2 or TRBV6-3 to TRBJ1-2; D is perhaps TRBD1 (6 bases). In germline, CDR1 is MNHEY, CDR2 SVGEGT. The CDR3 runs to 15 residues. V lost 8 bases and J lost 4, with 20 bases in between.

The sample holds one count of this clonotype. The chain has TRBV10-1 and TRBJ1-2; D is undetermined. The CDR3 consists of 10 residues. The V end was cut by 4 bases, the J end by 8 bases, with 5 bases between. Per the germline V gene, CDR1 is WNHNN and CDR2 is SYGVQD (reference sequence). CDR3 loop: CASSGPGYTF. DNA for the CDR3: TGCGCCAGCAGTGGTCCCGGCTACACCTTC.

The sample holds one count of this clonotype. J is TRBJ2-5 and V is TRBV7-9; D ambiguous. CDR1 and CDR2 (germline): SEHNR, FQNEAQ (reference sequence). The CDR3 runs 13 residues. Trimming removed 5 bases at V and 5 bases at J, with 12 bases between. The CDR3 protein is CASSRPDGETQYF. Here the CDR3 DNA reads TGTGCCAGCAGCCGACCCGACGGGGAGACCCAGTACTTC.

The V gene is TRBV30, the J gene TRBJ1-1; 8 nucleotides match TRBD1. CDR3 length: 14 residues. Germline V gene data show CDR1 as GTSNPN and CDR2 as SVGIG (reference sequence). Trimming removed 2 bases from V and 5 bases from J; junction bases left unmatched: 7. The CDR3 loop reads CAWSFRTGWTEAFF. For the CDR3, the DNA is TGTGCCTGGAGTTTCCGGACAGGGTGGACTGAAGCTTTCTTT.

The chain has TRBV20-1 and TRBJ1-4, with TRBD1 as a possible D gene (5 bases). The CDR3 extends over 13 amino acids. The V gene lost 5 bases and the J gene lost 8 bases, with 15 bases spanning the gap. Germline CDR1 reads DFQATT; CDR2 reads SNEGSKA (reference sequence). The CDR3 loop reads CSARRDELEKLFF. DNA of the CDR3: TGCAGTGCTCGCCGGGACGAGCTAGAAAAACTGTTTTTT.

The sample holds a few counts of this clonotype. This chain connects TRBV6-5 to TRBJ2-1, with 9 positions matching TRBD1. This CDR3 contains 15 residues. CDR1 is MNHEY and CDR2 is SVGAGI in the germline V gene. With V trimmed by 4 bases and J by 15 bases, 16 bases remained unmatched. The CDR3 spells CASSSRLDPGTGLFF. The CDR3 DNA reads TGTGCCAGCAGTTCGCGACTTGATCCCGGGACAGGGTTGTTCTTC.

The V and J genes are TRBV25-1 and TRBJ2-4; D is perhaps TRBD1 (7 bases). The CDR3 runs to 13 residues. Deletions cut 8 bases from V and 2 bases from J, with 10 bases between. CDR1 and CDR2 (germline): MGHDK, SYGVNS. Here the CDR3 reads CASSGGSKNIQYF. In DNA form, the CDR3 reads TGTGCCAGCTCAGGGGGGTCCAAAAACATTCAGTACTTC.

V gene TRBV27 combines with J gene TRBJ1-2; 8 bases line up with TRBD1. Germline CDR1 is MNHEY and CDR2 is SMNVEV (reference sequence). CDR3 length: 14 amino acids. Trimming cost V 4 bases and J 8 bases; bases outside gene matches: 9. The CDR3 here is CASSSPDRAGGYTF. The CDR3, as DNA: TGTGCCAGCAGTTCCCCGGACAGGGCAGGAGGCTACACCTTC.

The chain links TRBV21-1 to TRBJ1-1; TRBD1 is the table's D call and was not checked against the DNA. TRBV21-1 is marked as a pseudogene. The CDR3 extends over 13 amino acids. The CDR3 loop reads CATQGQGNTEAFF. CDR3 sequence (DNA): TGTGCCACCCAAGGACAGGGGAACACTGAAGCTTTCTTT.

In its sample, this clonotype was seen a few times. The rearrangement links TRBV20-1 to TRBJ1-2; weak D call: TRBD1 (6 bases). This CDR3 is 13 amino acids long. Trimming took off 3 bases at V and 7 bases at J, with 15 bases between the two ends. Germline CDR1 is DFQATT and CDR2 is SNEGSKA (reference sequence). DNA for the CDR3: TGCAGTGCTAGGGATCACAGGGCATTTGGCTACACCTTC. Residues: CSARDHRAFGYTF.

The rearrangement links TRBV6-5 to TRBJ2-7; D not resolved. The length of the CDR3 is 14 residues. Germline V gives CDR1 MNHEY, CDR2 SVGAGI. Trimming removed 0 bases from V and 3 bases from J, with 9 bases in between. The CDR3 nucleotides are TGTGCCAGCAGTTACTCAGGGTACGGCTACGAGCAGTACTTC. This sequence encodes CASSYSGYGYEQYF.

The rearrangement uses TRBV7-3 and TRBJ2-5; 8 bases fit TRBD2. Germline CDR1 is SGHTA and CDR2 is FQGTGA. The CDR3 contains 15 residues. V gave up 4 bases and J gave up 5 bases; unmatched junction bases: 9. The CDR3 DNA reads as TGTGCCAGCAGCTCTCTTAGCGGGACTGGTGAGACCCAGTACTTC. Translated: CASSSLSGTGETQYF.

The sample holds one count of this clonotype. V usage is TRBV6-1 and J usage is TRBJ1-3; D is ambiguous. The CDR3 has 14 residues. Germline CDR1 MNHNS, CDR2 SASEGT. The ends were cut back, 7 bases at V and 1 base at J, with 11 bases in the middle. The CDR3 DNA reads TGTGCCAGCACTCGCGCGTCTTCTGGAAACACCATATATTTT. Encoded protein: CASTRASSGNTIYF.